These 3 T cell receptor beta chains were all obtained from the same sample, sequenced in a study of T cell responses to AZD1222 COVID-19 vaccine. Sequencing used immunoSEQ multiplex PCR; TCRdb keeps in-frame clones, though not all of them. The sample contains 100,000 to 150,000 clones, roughly nine tenths of which appear only once. Sample: peripheral blood, taken on day 0 of AZD1222 vaccination. Source of these receptors: an adult in good health.

This chain connects TRBV6-6 to TRBJ1-2; D uncertain. Germline CDR1 is MNHNY and CDR2 is SVGAGI (reference sequence). Trimming took off 7 bases at V and 2 bases at J, with 11 bases between the two ends. The CDR3 extends over 13 amino acids. This CDR3 reads CASISPRNYGYTF. The CDR3 DNA sequence: TGTGCCAGCATTTCGCCCCGAAACTATGGCTACACCTTC.

In its sample, this clone was seen once. The J gene is TRBJ1-1, the V gene TRBV7-2; tentatively, D is TRBD1 (5 bases). The germline V and J ends were trimmed by 1 base and 4 bases, with 16 bases remaining between them. The CDR3 covers 16 residues. The germline CDR1 and CDR2 sequences are SGHTA and FQGNSA. The CDR3 reads CASSLVAGTVATEAFF. Here the CDR3 DNA reads TGTGCCAGCAGCTTAGTCGCCGGGACGGTGGCCACTGAAGCTTTCTTT. Using reference TRBV7-2 and TRBJ1-1 for the parts outside the CDR3, the full variable domain is GAGVSQSPSNKVTEKGKDVELRCDPISGHTALYWYRQSLGQGLEFLIYFQGNSAPDKSGLPSDRFSAERTGGSVSTLTIQRTQQEDSAVYLCASSLVAGTVATEAFFGQGTRLTVV.

This clone showed up just a few times. The chain carries TRBV30 and TRBJ1-5; D unclear. The length of the CDR3 is 12 residues. Germline CDR1 GTSNPN, CDR2 SVGIG (reference sequence). V was pared by 5 bases and J by 3 bases, with 8 bases between. The CDR3 DNA reads as TGTGCCTGGGGGAGGGACAATCAGCCCCAGCATTTT. Translating it yields CAWGRDNQPQHF.